A single sample is the source of the 12 T cell receptor beta chains below, sequenced in a study of control samples from healthy donors and cancer patients. Sequencing was performed with immunoSEQ multiplex PCR; in TCRdb, only in-frame clones are kept and a portion is missing. The table has around 90,000 clones, around nine tenths seen once. Sequences were obtained from blood. These receptors were obtained from a man aged 25-40 years in good health.

The rearrangement uses TRBV18 and TRBJ2-3, with D possibly TRBD2 on 6 matching bases. Germline-derived CDR1 and CDR2 are KGHSH and LQKENI. CDR3 length: 14 residues. V dropped 3 bases and J dropped 1 base, with 8 bases sitting between them. Here the CDR3 DNA reads TGTGCCAGCTCACCGTCTAGCGGCACAGATACGCAGTATTTT. Its protein product is CASSPSSGTDTQYF.

This chain uses TRBV7-9 with TRBJ2-1; maybe TRBD2 (5 bases). The V gene lost 5 bases and the J gene lost 6 bases, with 14 bases spanning the gap. The CDR3 has 14 residues. Germline CDR1 is SEHNR and CDR2 is FQNEAQ (reference sequence). This chain's CDR3 is CASSSSVSANEQFF. The CDR3 bases are TGTGCCAGCAGCAGTAGCGTCTCGGCCAATGAGCAGTTCTTC.

The chain has TRBV21-1 and TRBJ1-5; the table's D call of TRBD1 was not tested on the DNA. TRBV21-1 is an annotated pseudogene. The CDR3 loop spans 19 amino acids. CDR3 protein: CASSKEVRDREKGNQPQHF. In DNA, the CDR3 is TGTGCCAGCAGCAAAGAGGTCCGAGACAGGGAAAAGGGCAATCAGCCCCAGCATTTT.

This clone has a handful of counts. The chain joins TRBV5-1 to TRBJ2-3, with D tentatively TRBD2 (5 bases). This CDR3 is 16 amino acids long. Germline CDR1 is SGHRS and CDR2 is YFSETQ. The V gene lost 0 bases and the J gene lost 4 bases, with 15 bases spanning the gap. For the CDR3, the DNA is TGCGCCAGCAGCTTGGCCGGGTCGGGGTGGCCAGATACGCAGTATTTT. Its protein product is CASSLAGSGWPDTQYF.

The chain employs TRBV1 and TRBJ1-5. TRBV1 is given as a pseudogene. The CDR3 extends over 12 amino acids. CDR3 region: CTSSQWRQPQHF. DNA for the CDR3: TGCACCAGCAGCCAATGGCGGCAGCCCCAGCATTTT.

Note on this clone: A junction boundary mismatches the germline segment, possibly from a read error. The chain recombines TRBV7-7 with TRBJ2-5, with a tentative D call TRBD2 (5 bases). The V gene's germline CDR1 is SSHAT and CDR2 FNYEAQ (reference sequence). CDR3 length: 16 amino acids. CDR3 loop: CASSLELGMGQETQYF. The DNA of the CDR3 is TGTGCTAGCAGCTTAGAACTAGGGATGGGGCAAGAGACCCAGTACTTC.

The chain has TRBV18 and TRBJ1-1, with a weak D call TRBD1 (5 bases). Germline V lookup: CDR1 KGHSH, CDR2 LQKENI. The CDR3 is 13 residues long. The germline V and J ends were trimmed by 3 bases and 7 bases, with 12 bases remaining between them. In DNA, the CDR3 is TGTGCCAGCTCACCCTCAGGGAGGGATGAAGCTTTCTTT. Its protein is CASSPSGRDEAFF.

The chain combines TRBV6-5 with TRBJ1-1; D is possibly TRBD1 (6 bases). The ends were cut back, 2 bases at V and 1 base at J, with 11 bases in the middle. The CDR3 loop spans 15 amino acids. Germline-derived CDR1 and CDR2 are MNHEY and SVGAGI. CDR3 region: CASSYGAGANTEAFF. CDR3 DNA sequence: TGTGCCAGCAGTTACGGCGCAGGGGCGAACACTGAAGCTTTCTTT.

The rearrangement links TRBV19 to TRBJ2-5; 11 bases line up with TRBD2. After removal of 4 bases from V and 1 base from J, the junction contained 5 bases not matched to a gene. Per the germline V gene, CDR1 is LNHDA and CDR2 is SQIVND (reference sequence). This CDR3 has 16 amino acids. CDR3 amino acids: CASSKVGTSGQETQYF. CDR3 coding DNA: TGTGCCAGTAGTAAAGTAGGGACTAGCGGCCAAGAGACCCAGTACTTC.

The chain employs TRBV4-1 and TRBJ1-1, with D hard to call. There are 15 residues in the CDR3. The germline V gene has CDR1 MGHRA and CDR2 YSYEKL. V gave up 1 base and J gave up 0 bases, with 9 bases separating them. CDR3 loop: CASSQVELLNTEAFF. CDR3 bases: TGCGCCAGCAGCCAAGTCGAACTCTTGAACACTGAAGCTTTCTTT.

This chain connects TRBV7-2 to TRBJ2-5, with TRBD1 matching 8 bases. This CDR3 region has 14 residues. In germline, CDR1 is SGHTA, CDR2 FQGNSA. V was clipped by 3 bases and J by 2 bases; unmatched bases: 2. In DNA form, the CDR3 reads TGTGCCAGCAGCTTCACAGGGGGGCAAGAGACCCAGTACTTC. This translates into CASSFTGGQETQYF.

This chain connects TRBV6-5 to TRBJ1-1; a weak D match, TRBD1 (6 bases). Looked up from germline, CDR1 is MNHEY and CDR2 is SVGAGI. The CDR3 is 15 amino acids. Trimming removed 6 bases from V and 0 bases from J, with 14 bases in between. CDR3 coding DNA: TGTGCCAGCAGATACAGGGAAGGAATGAACACTGAAGCTTTCTTT. Residues: CASRYREGMNTEAFF.